A single sample is the source of the 29 T cell receptor beta chains below, sequenced in a study of blood T cell repertoires in COVID-19. Only in-frame clones appear in the TCRdb table, and some are missing; sequencing was by immunoSEQ multiplex PCR. This sample has 200,000 to 250,000 clones, with roughly 85% found just once. Sequenced material: peripheral blood. The receptors were gathered from a woman between 18 and 30 years old with acute or convalescent COVID-19.

This chain connects TRBV28 to TRBJ1-2; possibly TRBD1 for D (6 bases). Deletions cut 5 bases from V and 6 bases from J, with 16 bases between. The CDR3 has 14 amino acids. Germline values: CDR1 MDHEN, CDR2 SYDVKM. This CDR3 reads CASSRNRGRDGYTF. CDR3 coding DNA: TGTGCCAGCAGTCGAAATAGGGGGAGGGATGGCTACACCTTC.

The sample holds a few counts of this clone. The V call is TRBV7-8, the J call TRBJ2-1; possibly TRBD1 for D (6 bases). Germline V gives CDR1 SGHVS, CDR2 FQNEAQ. V shed 4 bases and J shed 2 bases, with 12 bases lying between them. CDR3 length: 15 amino acids. The CDR3 DNA sequence: TGTGCCAGCAGCTATTTAGGGGGAACCTACAATGAGCAGTTCTTC. Protein: CASSYLGGTYNEQFF.

The chain couples TRBV14 to TRBJ2-7; 7 bases are shared with TRBD2. J gave up 2 bases and V 1 base, and 2 bases lay outside the gene matches. The V gene's germline CDR1 is SGHDN and CDR2 FVKESK. The CDR3 covers 14 residues. The DNA of the CDR3 is TGTGCCAGCAGCCAAGTTGGGGGGGCCTACGAGCAGTACTTC. It codes for CASSQVGGAYEQYF.

CDR3 bases: TGTGCCACCAGCAGAGCCCCAAACTTCCCCACAGATACGCAGTATTTT. Its translation: CATSRAPNFPTDTQYF. The V call is TRBV15, the J call TRBJ2-3, with D unclear. Germline lookup yields CDR1 LNHNV and CDR2 YYDKDF (reference sequence). The CDR3 is made up of 16 amino acids. The germline V and J ends were trimmed by 1 base and 2 bases, with 13 bases remaining between them.

The chain couples TRBV5-1 to TRBJ1-6; 11 bases are a match to TRBD1. With V trimmed by 3 bases and J by 7 bases, 3 bases remained unmatched. Germline V lookup: CDR1 SGHRS, CDR2 YFSETQ. The CDR3 consists of 15 residues. The CDR3 sequence is CASSSGDRGNSPLHF. The CDR3 DNA follows: TGCGCCAGCAGCTCCGGGGACAGGGGGAATTCACCCCTCCACTTT.

CDR3 sequence: CASSSPSGTSGRTYNEQFF. CDR3 bases: TGTGCCAGCAGTTCTCCATCCGGGACTAGCGGGAGGACCTACAATGAGCAGTTCTTC. This chain uses TRBV28 with TRBJ2-1, with 15 bases matching TRBD2. Germline V gene lookup returns CDR1 MDHEN and CDR2 SYDVKM. This CDR3 is built from 19 residues. Trimming at V came to 4 bases and at J to 2 bases, leaving 9 bases not matched to a gene.

The V and J genes are TRBV28 and TRBJ1-4, with 9 bases lining up with TRBD1. The CDR3 runs 15 residues. Germline CDR1 is MDHEN and CDR2 is SYDVKM. V shed 5 bases and J 8 bases; nucleotides not matched to a gene: 9. Here the CDR3 DNA reads TGTGCCAGCAGTGCCCGGACAGGGGAGGACGAAAAACTGTTTTTT. It specifies CASSARTGEDEKLFF.

This chain links TRBV6-2 or TRBV6-3 with TRBJ2-7; 11 nucleotides align to TRBD1. In germline, CDR1 is MNHEY, CDR2 SVGEGT. The ends lost 6 bases at V and 4 bases at J; junction bases unmatched: 11. CDR3 length: 16 amino acids. CDR3 residues: CASSPPLGQGAYEQYF. The CDR3 nucleotides read TGTGCCAGCAGCCCCCCCCTAGGACAGGGGGCATACGAGCAGTACTTC.

The chain couples TRBV14 to TRBJ1-4, with a possible D match to TRBD1 (6 bases). The CDR3 totals 17 residues. Per the germline V gene, CDR1 is SGHDN and CDR2 is FVKESK. V lost 0 bases and J 4 bases, leaving 15 bases between the germline ends. The CDR3 sequence: CASSQDLQTGFNEKLFF. The CDR3, as DNA: TGTGCCAGCAGCCAAGACCTACAGACAGGTTTTAATGAAAAACTGTTTTTT.

The chain uses TRBV12-3 or TRBV12-4 and TRBJ1-5; no reliable D call. The CDR3 is 13 amino acids. Trimming removed 6 bases at V and 2 bases at J, with 8 bases between. CDR3 sequence: CASRGEGNQPQHF. As DNA, the CDR3 is TGTGCCAGCAGAGGAGAGGGCAATCAGCCCCAGCATTTT.

The V call is TRBV7-8, the J call TRBJ1-1, with 8 bases lining up with TRBD1. CDR1 is SGHVS and CDR2 is FQNEAQ in the germline V gene. CDR3 length: 14 amino acids. Trimming removed 5 bases from V and 6 bases from J; junction bases left unmatched: 8. Here the CDR3 DNA reads TGTGCCAGCAGCCGTGACAGGGGATTCCCTGAAGCTTTCTTT. It yields the protein CASSRDRGFPEAFF.

The chain links TRBV25-1 to TRBJ2-2; D is uncertain. The CDR3 length is 16 residues. The V gene's germline CDR1 is MGHDK and CDR2 SYGVNS. V was shortened by 0 bases and J by 1 base, with 9 bases between the two germline ends. The CDR3 DNA reads as TGTGCCAGCAGTGAATACAGGCATAGGAACACCGGGGAGCTGTTTTTT. Amino acids: CASSEYRHRNTGELFF.

The rearrangement links TRBV3-1 (or the pseudogene TRBV3-2) to TRBJ2-1; TRBD1 aligns across 7 bases. The CDR3 runs 16 residues. Per germline, CDR1 LGHDT and CDR2 YNNKEL (reference sequence). V shed 0 bases, J shed 2 bases, and the junction held 4 bases outside the gene matches. The DNA of the CDR3 is TGTGCCAGCAGCCAAGATCAGGGGGAAACCTACAATGAGCAGTTCTTC. This encodes CASSQDQGETYNEQFF.

As DNA, the CDR3 is TGTGCCAGCAGTTATTCCAGTATTAACTATGGCTACACCTTC. Residues: CASSYSSINYGYTF. The rearrangement uses TRBV6-5 and TRBJ1-2, with D unclear. CDR1 and CDR2 (germline): MNHEY, SVGAGI. V lost 3 bases and J 1 base, leaving 9 bases between the germline ends. This CDR3 is built from 14 residues.

The rearrangement links TRBV7-8 to TRBJ2-7; tentatively, D is TRBD1 (6 bases). Germline V lookup: CDR1 SGHVS, CDR2 FQNEAQ. This CDR3 comprises 14 residues. V lost 5 bases, J lost 2 bases, and 13 bases lay in between. CDR3 in DNA: TGTGCCAGCAGCCAAAACAGGGATACCTACGAGCAGTACTTC. This encodes CASSQNRDTYEQYF.

In its sample, this clone was seen once. The chain links TRBV10-3 to TRBJ2-3, with 11 bases aligning to TRBD2. There are 19 residues in the CDR3. Germline V CDR1 and CDR2: ENHRY, SYGVKD. Trimming cost V 6 bases and J 0 bases; bases outside gene matches: 14. The CDR3 region is CAIRMGLAEKGASTDTQYF. The DNA for the CDR3 is TGTGCCATCAGGATGGGACTAGCGGAGAAGGGGGCTAGCACAGATACGCAGTATTTT.

This chain links TRBV30 with TRBJ2-7; no firm D call. The CDR3 length is 14 residues. V was pared by 6 bases and J by 4 bases, with 19 bases between. Germline V gives CDR1 GTSNPN, CDR2 SVGIG (reference sequence). The CDR3 here is CACHPPQDSYEQYF. The CDR3 DNA sequence: TGTGCCTGCCACCCACCGCAGGATTCGTACGAGCAGTACTTC.

CDR3 sequence (DNA): TGCGCCAGCAGCCCCGTGGGGACTACCCGCAATGAGCAGTTCTTC. It translates to CASSPVGTTRNEQFF. The chain uses TRBV5-1 and TRBJ2-1; TRBD2 matches 7 bases. CDR1 SGHRS and CDR2 YFSETQ come from the germline V gene. The CDR3 is 15 amino acids. V dropped 4 bases and J dropped 6; count of bases not matched to a gene: 10.

The rearrangement joins TRBV27 to TRBJ2-5, with D possibly TRBD2 on 7 matching bases. The V end was cut by 4 bases, the J end by 4 bases, with 13 bases between. This CDR3 region has 14 residues. Germline lookup yields CDR1 MNHEY and CDR2 SMNVEV (reference sequence). CDR3 protein: CASSSMAGAETQYF. The CDR3 coding sequence is TGTGCCAGCAGTTCGATGGCGGGGGCAGAGACCCAGTACTTC.

This chain joins TRBV19 and TRBJ1-5, with D possibly TRBD1 on 6 matching bases. Germline V gives CDR1 LNHDA, CDR2 SQIVND (reference sequence). The V gene lost 7 bases and the J gene lost 3 bases, with 10 bases spanning the gap. This CDR3 spans 13 amino acids. The CDR3 region is CASIGQNNQPQHF. In nucleotides, the CDR3 is TGTGCCAGTATCGGACAGAACAATCAGCCCCAGCATTTT.

This clone has just one count. The V call is TRBV19, the J call TRBJ2-7, with D tentatively TRBD1 (5 bases). The CDR3 loop spans 13 amino acids. Germline V CDR1 and CDR2: LNHDA, SQIVND (reference sequence). Trimming took off 5 bases at V and 3 bases at J, with 11 bases between the two ends. DNA for the CDR3: TGTGCCAGTAGTGGGCAGACAGACTACGAGCAGTACTTC. This translates into CASSGQTDYEQYF.

The count of this clone is one. The chain carries TRBV25-1 and TRBJ1-2; D not certain. Germline CDR1 reads MGHDK; CDR2 reads SYGVNS. Trimming took off 3 bases at V and 3 bases at J, with 14 bases between the two ends. The CDR3 runs 15 residues. CDR3 protein: CASSDGGSRDYGYTF. CDR3 DNA sequence: TGTGCCAGCAGTGACGGAGGGAGCAGAGACTATGGCTACACCTTC.

The chain is built from TRBV11-2 and TRBJ2-5, with 8 nucleotides matching TRBD1. V gave up 7 bases and J gave up 4 bases; unmatched junction bases: 8. Germline V gene data show CDR1 as SGHAT and CDR2 as FQNNGV. This CDR3 contains 14 residues. The CDR3 region is CASTRTGSRETQYF. CDR3 nucleotides: TGTGCCAGCACCAGGACAGGGAGCAGAGAGACCCAGTACTTC. The whole variable domain, filled in from reference TRBV11-2 and TRBJ2-5, reads EAGVAQSPRYKIIEKRQSVAFWCNPISGHATLYWYQQILGQGPKLLIQFQNNGVVDDSQLPKDRFSAERLKGVDSTLKIQPAKLEDSAVYLCASTRTGSRETQYFGPGTRLLVL.

This chain uses TRBV27 with TRBJ1-1, with a tentative D call TRBD1 (5 bases). V gave up 6 bases and J gave up 6 bases, with 14 bases separating them. Germline CDR1 is MNHEY and CDR2 is SMNVEV (reference sequence). CDR3 length: 13 residues. The CDR3 DNA follows: TGTGCCAGCAGAGAAGGGGCCAGCCCTGAAGCTTTCTTT. This encodes CASREGASPEAFF.

This chain joins TRBV7-2 and TRBJ2-7; 10 nucleotides line up with TRBD2. CDR3 length: 14 residues. Trimming took 0 bases from V and 9 from J; bases not matched to a gene: 5. In germline, CDR1 is SGHTA, CDR2 FQGNSA. The CDR3, as DNA: TGTGCCAGCAGCTTAGCTCTAGCGGGAGTCGGGCAGTACTTC. It codes for CASSLALAGVGQYF.

The genes are TRBV6-2 or TRBV6-3 and TRBJ1-6, with 7 bases lining up with TRBD1. The germline V gene has CDR1 MNHEY and CDR2 SVGEGT. The CDR3 extends over 20 amino acids. The ends lost 2 bases at V and 2 bases at J; junction bases unmatched: 15. CDR3 sequence: CASSYEAGTATDAYNSPLHF. CDR3 nucleotides: TGTGCCAGCAGTTACGAGGCCGGGACAGCCACAGATGCCTATAATTCACCCCTCCACTTT.

This rearrangement joins TRBV27 to TRBJ1-4; D not certain. There are 15 residues in the CDR3. CDR1 is MNHEY and CDR2 is SMNVEV in the germline V gene (reference sequence). The V gene lost 6 bases and the J gene lost 0 bases, with 11 bases spanning the gap. The CDR3 protein is CASRPGPATNEKLFF. The CDR3, as DNA: TGTGCCAGCAGGCCTGGGCCAGCAACTAATGAAAAACTGTTTTTT.

The V and J genes are TRBV11-2 and TRBJ2-1, with 12 nucleotides matching TRBD2. The V gene end was trimmed by 5 bases and the J gene end by 8 bases; junction bases not matched to a gene: 7. This CDR3 is built from 15 residues. Germline values: CDR1 SGHAT, CDR2 FQNNGV. CDR3 sequence reads: CASSQTSGSGHEQFF. The CDR3 region has the DNA TGTGCCAGCAGCCAGACTAGCGGGAGTGGACATGAGCAGTTCTTC.

This clone was seen a handful of times. The chain carries TRBV7-8 and TRBJ2-4, with D unclear. This CDR3 spans 14 amino acids. CDR1 and CDR2 from the germline V gene are SGHVS and FQNEAQ. V was trimmed by 6 bases and J by 0 bases, leaving 9 bases between them. The DNA for the CDR3 is TGTGCCAGCAGTGAACAGAGAGCCAAAAACATTCAGTACTTC. It encodes CASSEQRAKNIQYF.